This TCR beta chain was recovered during a study of blood T cell repertoires in COVID-19. Study-level background: The origin of the acute and convalescent COVID-19 samples was the United States, Italy and Spain. From T cells, B-cell-depleted T cells, or PBMCs came the material, which was cDNA or gDNA.

Data came from immunoSEQ multiplex PCR; TCRdb stores just in-frame clones and leaves some out. The table has roughly 190,000 clones, over 70% seen once. The germline CDR1 and CDR2 sequences are SNHLY and FYNNEI. This CDR3 has 14 amino acids. Trimming left V 6 bases short and J 6 bases short, with 15 bases between. The chain is built from TRBV2 and TRBJ1-5; TRBD1 might be the D (6 bases). The TCR originated in a man between 60 and 75 years old with acute or convalescent COVID-19. Material for sequencing was peripheral blood. DNA of the CDR3: TGTGCCAGCAGCGTACAGGGCCAGGCTCAGCCCCAGCATTTT. It codes for CASSVQGQAQPQHF.